The subject of this entry is one T cell receptor (beta chain). This entry belongs to a study of CD8 T cells in Susac syndrome. This CDR3 has 16 residues. CDR1 SGHNT and CDR2 YYREEE come from the germline V gene (reference sequence). Trimming stripped 2 bases from V and 3 bases from J, with 15 bases between. The RNA input was roughly 0.45 to 1 ug, and it was reverse transcribed with random hexamers. TCRdb recomputed calls from the immunoSEQ multiplex PCR reads with MiXCR, one row per CDR3 protein. The data show about 430,000 distinct CDR3 sequences, more than 70% seen once. This TCR came from a human donor with multiple sclerosis. The chain employs TRBV5-4 and TRBJ1-3; D is unclear. The specimen sequenced was CD8+ T cells from PBMCs. The CDR3 nucleotides are TGTGCCAGCAGCTTTAGGGAACGCTCCTATGGAAACACCATATATTTT. Translated, it gives CASSFRERSYGNTIYF. The full variable domain, its missing parts supplied by reference TRBV5-4 and TRBJ1-3, is ETGVTQSPTHLIKTRGQQVTLRCSSQSGHNTVSWYQQALGQGPQFIFQYYREEENGRGNFPPRFSGLQFPNYSSELNVNALELDDSALYLCASSFRERSYGNTIYFGEGSWLTVV.